This T cell receptor beta chain was identified in a study of cytomegalovirus exposure and HLA in healthy donors. Overall study: Across under 450 genotyped donors, about 86% landed in the Caucasian-associated ancestry cluster.

Notes on the study in general: Most of the CMV-associated TCR beta chains (in a later analysis) appeared to be HLA-restricted. According to the study, 160 or so TCR beta chains were cytomegalovirus-associated.

Concerning this clone itself: As yet, its antigen is unknown.

Vbeta (60) and Jbeta (13) primers were used in the PCR. Original processing notes: Later, roughly 80 million unique TCR beta chains were counted in an analysis, and about 10 million of them were shared. Repertoires were generated with immunoSEQ multiplex PCR, while TCRdb's copy carries only in-frame clones and drops some. That table furnishes V, J and clone size, whereas the DNA furnished D and trimming. The sample contains more than 100,000 clones, more than 55% of which appear only once. CDR1 MNHGY and CDR2 SVAAGI come from the germline V gene. The CDR3 length is 19 residues. Trimming at V came to 6 bases and at J to 3 bases, leaving 18 bases not matched to a gene.

The receptor's source is a man between 18 and 29 years old in good health and CMV-seronegative. This sequence joins TRBV6-9 and TRBJ2-1; 9 nucleotides agree with TRBD1. Material: PBMCs. CDR3 sequence (DNA): TGTGCCAGCAGACGCTTGGACAGGGGCCCTTTCAAGGTCTACAATGAGCAGTTCTTC. Its protein is CASRRLDRGPFKVYNEQFF.